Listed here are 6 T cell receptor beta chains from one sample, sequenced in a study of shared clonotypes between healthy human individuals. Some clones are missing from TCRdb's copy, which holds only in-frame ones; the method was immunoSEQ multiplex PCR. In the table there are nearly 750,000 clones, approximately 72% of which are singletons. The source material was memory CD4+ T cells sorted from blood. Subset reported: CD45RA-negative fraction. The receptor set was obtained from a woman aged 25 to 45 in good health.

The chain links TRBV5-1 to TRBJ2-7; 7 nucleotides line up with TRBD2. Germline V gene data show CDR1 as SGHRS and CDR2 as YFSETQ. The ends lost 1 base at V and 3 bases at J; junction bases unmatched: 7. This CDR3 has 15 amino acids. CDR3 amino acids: CASSLSSGGSYEQYF. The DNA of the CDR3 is TGCGCCAGCAGCTTGTCATCCGGGGGGAGCTACGAGCAGTACTTC. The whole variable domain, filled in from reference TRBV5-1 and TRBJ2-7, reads KAGVTQTPRYLIKTRGQQVTLSCSPISGHRSVSWYQQTPGQGLQFLFEYFSETQRNKGNFPGRFSGRQFSNSRSEMNVSTLELGDSALYLCASSLSSGGSYEQYFGPGTRLTVT.

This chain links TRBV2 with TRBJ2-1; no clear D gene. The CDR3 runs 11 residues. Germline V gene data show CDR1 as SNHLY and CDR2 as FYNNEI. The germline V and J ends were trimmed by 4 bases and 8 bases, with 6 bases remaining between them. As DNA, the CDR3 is TGTGCCAGCAGTGCGTGGGATGAGCAGTTCTTC. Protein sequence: CASSAWDEQFF. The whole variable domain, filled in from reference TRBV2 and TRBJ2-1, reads EPEVTQTPSHQVTQMGQEVILRCVPISNHLYFYWYRQILGQKVEFLVSFYNNEISEKSEIFDDQFSVERPDGSNFTLKIRSTKLEDSAMYFCASSAWDEQFFGPGTRLTVL.

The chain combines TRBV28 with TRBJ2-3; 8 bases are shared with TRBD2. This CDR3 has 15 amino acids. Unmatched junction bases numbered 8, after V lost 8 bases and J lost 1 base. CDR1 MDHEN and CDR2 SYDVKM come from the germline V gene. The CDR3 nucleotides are TGTGCCAGCCTCCCCGGAGCGGGGGGCACAGATACGCAGTATTTT. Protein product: CASLPGAGGTDTQYF.

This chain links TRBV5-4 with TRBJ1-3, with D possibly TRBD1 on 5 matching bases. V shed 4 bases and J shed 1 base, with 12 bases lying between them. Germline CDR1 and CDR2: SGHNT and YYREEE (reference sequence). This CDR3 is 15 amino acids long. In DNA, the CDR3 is TGTGCCAGCAGCGCCCGGGGCCCGTCTGGAAACACCATATATTTT. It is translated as CASSARGPSGNTIYF.

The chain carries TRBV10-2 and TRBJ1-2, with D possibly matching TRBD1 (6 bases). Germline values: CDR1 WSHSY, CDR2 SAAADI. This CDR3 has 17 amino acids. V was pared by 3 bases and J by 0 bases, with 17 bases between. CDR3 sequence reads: CASSEEDSFKANYGYTF. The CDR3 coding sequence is TGCGCCAGCAGTGAAGAGGACAGCTTTAAAGCTAACTATGGCTACACCTTC.

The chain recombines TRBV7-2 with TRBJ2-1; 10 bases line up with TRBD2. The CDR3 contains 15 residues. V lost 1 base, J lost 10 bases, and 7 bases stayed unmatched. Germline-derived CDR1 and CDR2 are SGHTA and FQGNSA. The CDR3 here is CASSLGLAGVGEQFF. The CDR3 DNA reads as TGTGCCAGCAGCTTAGGCCTAGCGGGAGTGGGAGAGCAGTTCTTC.